This T cell receptor beta chain was obtained from a study of lymphopenia after photon versus proton radiotherapy. Broader study findings: A bigger post-nadir fall in TCR diversity correlated inversely with survival time in deceased patients. Photon-treated patients lost naive T cells and TCR diversity; proton-treated stayed stable. Post-nadir diversity loss with photons came from oligoclonal expansion, particularly CD8+ Temra cells. Survival link was tested only in deceased patients; proton benefit remains a possibility.

Trimming left V 6 bases short and J 0 bases short, with 15 bases between. Germline V CDR1 and CDR2: SNHLY, FYNNEI. The CDR3 is 16 amino acids. Produced via immunoSEQ multiplex PCR; TCRdb's table is partial and in-frame only. The table includes approximately 91,000 clones, approximately 82% detected once. Comment on this clone: Its specificity is unknown.

This TCR came from a man aged 55 to 70 with pancreatic cancer. Sequences were derived from peripheral blood, sampled from a patient treated with proton-based radiotherapy. This chain uses TRBV2 with TRBJ1-5; possibly TRBD1 for D (6 bases). DNA for the CDR3: TGTGCCAGCAGGAGCCGGAACAGGGATAGCAATCAGCCCCAGCATTTT. Encoded protein: CASRSRNRDSNQPQHF.